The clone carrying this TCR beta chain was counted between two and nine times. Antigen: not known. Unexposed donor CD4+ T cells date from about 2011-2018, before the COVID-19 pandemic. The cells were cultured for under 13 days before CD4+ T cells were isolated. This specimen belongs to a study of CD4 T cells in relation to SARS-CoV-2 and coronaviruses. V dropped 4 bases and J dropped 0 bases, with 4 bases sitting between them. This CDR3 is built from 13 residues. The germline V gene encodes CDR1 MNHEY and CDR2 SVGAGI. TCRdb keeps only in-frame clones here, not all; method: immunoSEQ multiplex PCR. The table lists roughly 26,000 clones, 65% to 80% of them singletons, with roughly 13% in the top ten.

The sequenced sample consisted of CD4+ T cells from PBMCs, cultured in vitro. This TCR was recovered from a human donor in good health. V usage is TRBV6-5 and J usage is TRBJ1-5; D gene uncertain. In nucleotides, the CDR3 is TGTGCCAGCAGTTCCCATAGCAATCAGCCCCAGCATTTT. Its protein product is CASSSHSNQPQHF.